The rows below give T cell receptor beta chains drawn from one sample of a study of cytomegalovirus exposure and HLA in healthy donors. Sequencing was performed with immunoSEQ multiplex PCR; in TCRdb, only in-frame clones are kept and a portion is missing. The table includes 130,000 or so clones, more than 8% detected once. The material sequenced was PBMCs. These receptor sequences come from a man in his forties in good health and CMV-seronegative. The CDR3 runs from the conserved cysteine through the conserved F or W. The order of the fields is D gene, clone size, J gene, V gene, CDR3 protein, CDR3 DNA. The D gene is left open where the match is weak. The listing skips clone size in some rows; elsewhere it reads once, few, many or a size class.

D gene: NA; clone size: NA; J gene: TRBJ2-5; V gene: TRBV6-1; CDR3 protein: CASSTGSQETQYF; CDR3 DNA: TGTGCCAGCAGTACAGGGAGTCAAGAGACCCAGTACTTC
D gene: NA; clone size: few; J gene: TRBJ2-5; V gene: TRBV19; CDR3 protein: CASSIAGAIQETQYF; CDR3 DNA: TGTGCCAGTAGTATCGCAGGGGCTATCCAAGAGACCCAGTACTTC
D gene: NA; clone size: few; J gene: TRBJ1-1; V gene: TRBV15; CDR3 protein: CATSPTGPNTEAFF; CDR3 DNA: TGTGCCACCAGCCCCACAGGCCCGAACACTGAAGCTTTCTTT
D gene: NA; clone size: NA; J gene: TRBJ2-7; V gene: TRBV2; CDR3 protein: CAGAAGISSYEQYF; CDR3 DNA: TGTGCCGGAGCCGCGGGGATTAGCTCCTACGAGCAGTACTTC
D gene: TRBD2; clone size: NA; J gene: TRBJ2-7; V gene: TRBV5-1; CDR3 protein: CASSLGGGIDEQYF; CDR3 DNA: TGCGCCAGCAGCTTGGGCGGGGGGATAGACGAGCAGTACTTC
D gene: TRBD1; clone size: NA; J gene: TRBJ1-3; V gene: TRBV9; CDR3 protein: CASSPHPGQERNTIYF; CDR3 DNA: TGTGCCAGCAGCCCCCACCCCGGACAGGAGAGAAACACCATATATTTT
D gene: NA; clone size: few; J gene: TRBJ1-2; V gene: TRBV10-3; CDR3 protein: CAISARTVDGGYTF; CDR3 DNA: TGTGCCATCAGTGCCCGGACTGTTGATGGAGGCTACACCTTC
D gene: TRBD1; clone size: few; J gene: TRBJ1-2; V gene: TRBV2; CDR3 protein: CARGEGTGDNYGYTF; CDR3 DNA: TGTGCCAGGGGGGAAGGGACAGGGGATAACTATGGCTACACCTTC
D gene: TRBD2; clone size: few; J gene: TRBJ2-3; V gene: TRBV5-1; CDR3 protein: CASSLGLAGGLGTDTQYF; CDR3 DNA: TGCGCCAGCAGCTTGGGTCTAGCGGGGGGGCTCGGCACAGATACGCAGTATTTT
D gene: TRBD1; clone size: few; J gene: TRBJ2-7; V gene: TRBV6-1; CDR3 protein: CASSNRQGAREQYF; CDR3 DNA: TGTGCCAGCAGTAACAGACAGGGGGCGCGGGAGCAGTACTTC
D gene: TRBD1; clone size: few; J gene: TRBJ2-7; V gene: TRBV18; CDR3 protein: CASSEGTGSAYEQYF; CDR3 DNA: TGTGCCAGCTCAGAAGGGACAGGGTCGGCCTACGAGCAGTACTTC
D gene: NA; clone size: NA; J gene: TRBJ1-1; V gene: TRBV7-9; CDR3 protein: CASSQITVNTEAFF; CDR3 DNA: TGTGCCAGCAGCCAAATTACAGTGAACACTGAAGCTTTCTTT
D gene: NA; clone size: NA; J gene: TRBJ2-7; V gene: TRBV4-3; CDR3 protein: CASSQDSYYEQYF; CDR3 DNA: TGCGCCAGCAGCCAAGATTCTTACTACGAGCAGTACTTC
D gene: TRBD2; clone size: few; J gene: TRBJ2-5; V gene: TRBV5-1; CDR3 protein: CASSLLAGGRETQYF; CDR3 DNA: TGCGCCAGCAGCTTGTTAGCGGGGGGGCGCGAGACCCAGTACTTC
D gene: NA; clone size: NA; J gene: TRBJ2-3; V gene: TRBV9; CDR3 protein: CASSVGGTDTQYF; CDR3 DNA: TGTGCCAGCAGCGTAGGAGGCACAGATACGCAGTATTTT
D gene: TRBD1; clone size: few; J gene: TRBJ1-2; V gene: TRBV7-2; CDR3 protein: CASSSTGNYGYTF; CDR3 DNA: TGTGCCAGCAGCTCGACAGGGAACTATGGCTACACCTTC
D gene: TRBD1; clone size: NA; J gene: TRBJ1-1; V gene: TRBV18; CDR3 protein: CASSTGQGPNTEAFF; CDR3 DNA: TGTGCCAGCTCAACGGGACAGGGGCCGAACACTGAAGCTTTCTTT
D gene: TRBD2; clone size: few; J gene: TRBJ2-1; V gene: TRBV4-3; CDR3 protein: CASSQDSGSSYNEQFF; CDR3 DNA: TGCGCCAGCAGCCAGGATAGCGGGAGCTCCTACAATGAGCAGTTCTTC
D gene: TRBD1; clone size: NA; J gene: TRBJ1-1; V gene: TRBV5-1; CDR3 protein: CASSLGDRVATEAFF; CDR3 DNA: TGCGCCAGCAGCTTGGGCGACAGGGTAGCCACTGAAGCTTTCTTT
D gene: TRBD2; clone size: NA; J gene: TRBJ2-3; V gene: TRBV28; CDR3 protein: CASSLGGVAYF; CDR3 DNA: TGTGCCAGCAGTTTAGGGGGGGTCGCGTATTTT
D gene: NA; clone size: NA; J gene: TRBJ2-2; V gene: TRBV2; CDR3 protein: CASRAGQNTGELFF; CDR3 DNA: TGTGCCAGCAGAGCGGGACAGAACACCGGGGAGCTGTTTTTT
D gene: NA; clone size: few; J gene: TRBJ1-1; V gene: TRBV4-2; CDR3 protein: CASSQAPGDMNTEAFF; CDR3 DNA: TGTGCCAGCAGCCAAGCTCCCGGGGACATGAACACTGAAGCTTTCTTT